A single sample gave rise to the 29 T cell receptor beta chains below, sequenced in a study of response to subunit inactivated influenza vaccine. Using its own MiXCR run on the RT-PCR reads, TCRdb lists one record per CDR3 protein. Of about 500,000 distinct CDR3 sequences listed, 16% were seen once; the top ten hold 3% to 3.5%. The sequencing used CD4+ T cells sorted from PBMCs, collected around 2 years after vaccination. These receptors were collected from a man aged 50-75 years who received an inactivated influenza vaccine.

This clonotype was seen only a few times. CDR3 sequence: CSADPGLTTSYNEQFF. The DNA for the CDR3 is TGCAGTGCTGACCCGGGACTCACAACCTCCTACAATGAGCAGTTCTTC. This chain uses TRBV20-1 with TRBJ2-1, with D possibly being TRBD2 (6 bases). This CDR3 is 16 amino acids long. CDR1 is DFQATT and CDR2 is SNEGSKA in the germline V gene (reference sequence). V was trimmed by 5 bases and J by 0 bases, leaving 17 bases between them.

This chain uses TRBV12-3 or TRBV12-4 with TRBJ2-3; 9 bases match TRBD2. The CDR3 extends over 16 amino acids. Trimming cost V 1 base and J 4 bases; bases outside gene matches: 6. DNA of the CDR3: TGTGCCAGCAGTTTAGGGCTAGCGGGGAACCCAGATACGCAGTATTTT. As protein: CASSLGLAGNPDTQYF.

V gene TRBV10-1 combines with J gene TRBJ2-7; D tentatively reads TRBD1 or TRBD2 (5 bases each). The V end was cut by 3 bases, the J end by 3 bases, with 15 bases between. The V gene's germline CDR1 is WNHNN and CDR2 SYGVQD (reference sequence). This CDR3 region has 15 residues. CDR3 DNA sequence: TGCGCCAGCAGTGACGATTTAGGGACCCACTACGAGCAGTACTTC. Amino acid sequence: CASSDDLGTHYEQYF.

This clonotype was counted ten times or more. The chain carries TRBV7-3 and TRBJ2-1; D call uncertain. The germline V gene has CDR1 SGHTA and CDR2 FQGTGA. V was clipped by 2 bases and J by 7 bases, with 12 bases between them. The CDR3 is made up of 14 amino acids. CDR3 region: CASSLLVGPNEQFF. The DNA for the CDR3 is TGTGCCAGCAGCTTACTCGTGGGCCCGAATGAGCAGTTCTTC.

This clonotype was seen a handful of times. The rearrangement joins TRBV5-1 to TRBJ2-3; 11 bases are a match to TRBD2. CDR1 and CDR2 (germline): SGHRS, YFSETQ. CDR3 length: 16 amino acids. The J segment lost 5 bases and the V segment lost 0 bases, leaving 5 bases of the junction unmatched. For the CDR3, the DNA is TGCGCCAGCAGCTTGGCCATCACTAGCGGGAGAGATACGCAGTATTTT. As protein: CASSLAITSGRDTQYF.

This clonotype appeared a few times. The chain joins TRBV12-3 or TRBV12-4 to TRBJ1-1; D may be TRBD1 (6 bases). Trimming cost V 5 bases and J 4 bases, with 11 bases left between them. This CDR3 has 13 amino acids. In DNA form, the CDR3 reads TGTGCCAGCAGTCCACAGGGTGCCACTGAAGCTTTCTTT. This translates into CASSPQGATEAFF.

CDR3 sequence: CASSPSAGPGNTIYF. The CDR3, as DNA: TGCGCCAGCAGCCCCTCTGCGGGGCCTGGAAACACCATATATTTT. The chain carries TRBV4-1 and TRBJ1-3; a possible D gene is TRBD1 (5 bases). Deletions cut 4 bases from V and 2 bases from J, with 12 bases between. There are 15 residues in the CDR3. Germline CDR1 is MGHRA and CDR2 is YSYEKL.

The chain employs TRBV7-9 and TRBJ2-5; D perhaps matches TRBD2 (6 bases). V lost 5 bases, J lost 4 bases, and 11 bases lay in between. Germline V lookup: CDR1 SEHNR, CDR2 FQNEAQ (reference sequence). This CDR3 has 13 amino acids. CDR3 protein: CASSPRGVETQYF. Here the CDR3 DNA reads TGTGCCAGCAGCCCCCGCGGGGTAGAGACCCAGTACTTC.

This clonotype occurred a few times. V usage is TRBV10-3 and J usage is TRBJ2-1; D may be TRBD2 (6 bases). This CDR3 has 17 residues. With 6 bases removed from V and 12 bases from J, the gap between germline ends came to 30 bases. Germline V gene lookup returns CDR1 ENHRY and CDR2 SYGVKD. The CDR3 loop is CAISLFSKGGPSRRQFF. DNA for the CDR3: TGTGCCATCAGCCTCTTTTCGAAGGGAGGCCCCTCCCGGCGGCAGTTCTTC.

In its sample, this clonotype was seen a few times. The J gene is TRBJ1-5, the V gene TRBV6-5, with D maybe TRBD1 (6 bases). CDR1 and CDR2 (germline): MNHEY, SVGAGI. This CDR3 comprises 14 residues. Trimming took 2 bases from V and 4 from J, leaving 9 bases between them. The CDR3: CASSYVGTNQPQHF. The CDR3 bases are TGTGCCAGCAGTTACGTCGGGACAAATCAGCCCCAGCATTTT.

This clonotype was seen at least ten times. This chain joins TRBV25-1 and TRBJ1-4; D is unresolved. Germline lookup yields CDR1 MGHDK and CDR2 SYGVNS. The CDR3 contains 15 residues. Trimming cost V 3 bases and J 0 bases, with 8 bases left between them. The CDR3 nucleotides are TGTGCCAGCAGTGATCGAGGTGCAACTAATGAAAAACTGTTTTTT. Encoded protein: CASSDRGATNEKLFF.

The CDR3 loop is CASSLRGANEQFF. The CDR3 DNA reads TGTGCCAGCAGCTTGCGGGGGGCAAATGAGCAGTTCTTC. The chain combines TRBV7-2 with TRBJ2-1, with 8 bases lining up with TRBD2. The germline V gene has CDR1 SGHTA and CDR2 FQGNSA. V was pared by 3 bases and J by 7 bases, with 2 bases of the junction left unmatched. The CDR3 covers 13 residues.

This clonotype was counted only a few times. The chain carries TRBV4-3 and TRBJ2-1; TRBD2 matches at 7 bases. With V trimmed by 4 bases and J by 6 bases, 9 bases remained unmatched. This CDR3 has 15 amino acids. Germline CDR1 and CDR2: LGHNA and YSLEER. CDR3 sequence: CASSRDLAGANEQFF. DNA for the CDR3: TGCGCCAGCAGCCGGGACTTGGCGGGAGCCAATGAGCAGTTCTTC.

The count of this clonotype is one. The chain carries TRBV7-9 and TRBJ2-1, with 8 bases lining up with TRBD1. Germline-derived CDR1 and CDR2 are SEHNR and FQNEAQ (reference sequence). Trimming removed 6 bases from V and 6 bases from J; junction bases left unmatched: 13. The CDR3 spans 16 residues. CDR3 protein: CASSSYRGASVNEQFF. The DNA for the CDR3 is TGTGCCAGCAGTTCATACAGGGGGGCGAGTGTCAATGAGCAGTTCTTC.

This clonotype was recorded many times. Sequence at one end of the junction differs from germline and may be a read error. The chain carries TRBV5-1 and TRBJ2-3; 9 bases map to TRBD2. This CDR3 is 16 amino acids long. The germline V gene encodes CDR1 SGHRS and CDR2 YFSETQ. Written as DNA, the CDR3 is TGCGCCAGCAGCTTGTCCCCAGCGGGGGGCACGGATACGCAGTATTTT. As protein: CASSLSPAGGTDTQYF. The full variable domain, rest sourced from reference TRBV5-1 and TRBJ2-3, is KAGVTQTPRYLIKTRGQQVTLSCSPISGHRSVSWYQQTPGQGLQFLFEYFSETQRNKGNFPGRFSGRQFSNSRSEMNVSTLELGDSALYLCASSLSPAGGTDTQYFGPGTRLTVL.

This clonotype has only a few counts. The CDR3 nucleotides are TGTGCCAGCAGCGCTACAGGGGGAGGCACAGATACGCAGTATTTT. This gives the protein CASSATGGGTDTQYF. This chain uses TRBV2 with TRBJ2-3; the match to TRBD1 covers 8 bases. CDR1 and CDR2 (germline): SNHLY, FYNNEI. The CDR3 consists of 15 residues. Trimming removed 6 bases from V and 1 base from J; junction bases left unmatched: 6. Filled out from reference TRBV2 and TRBJ2-3, the complete variable domain reads EPEVTQTPSHQVTQMGQEVILRCVPISNHLYFYWYRQILGQKVEFLVSFYNNEISEKSEIFDDQFSVERPDGSNFTLKIRSTKLEDSAMYFCASSATGGGTDTQYFGPGTRLTVL.

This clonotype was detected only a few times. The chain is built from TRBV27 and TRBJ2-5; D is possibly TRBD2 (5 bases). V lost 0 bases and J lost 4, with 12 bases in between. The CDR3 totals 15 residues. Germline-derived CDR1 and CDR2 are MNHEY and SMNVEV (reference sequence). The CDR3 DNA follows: TGTGCCAGCAGTTTATCGGGGAGTTGGGGAGAGACCCAGTACTTC. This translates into CASSLSGSWGETQYF.

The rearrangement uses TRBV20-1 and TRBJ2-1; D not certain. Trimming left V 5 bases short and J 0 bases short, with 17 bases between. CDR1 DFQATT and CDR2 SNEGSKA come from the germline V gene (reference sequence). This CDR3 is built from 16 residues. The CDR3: CSARPEDGYSYNEQFF. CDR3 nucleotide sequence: TGCAGTGCTCGCCCCGAGGACGGATACTCCTACAATGAGCAGTTCTTC.

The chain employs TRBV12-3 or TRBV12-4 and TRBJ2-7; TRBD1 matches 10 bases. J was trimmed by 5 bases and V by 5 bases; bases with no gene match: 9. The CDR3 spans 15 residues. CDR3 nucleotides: TGTGCCAGCAGTATCTACCGGGACAGGGGCCACGAGCAGTACTTC. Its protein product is CASSIYRDRGHEQYF.

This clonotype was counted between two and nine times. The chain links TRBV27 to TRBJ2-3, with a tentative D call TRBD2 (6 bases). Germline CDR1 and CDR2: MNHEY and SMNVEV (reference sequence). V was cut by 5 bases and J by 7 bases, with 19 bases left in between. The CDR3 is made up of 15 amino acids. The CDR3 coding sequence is TGTGCCAGCAGTAAGGACTACTTGATGGGGTATACGCAGTATTTT. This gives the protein CASSKDYLMGYTQYF.

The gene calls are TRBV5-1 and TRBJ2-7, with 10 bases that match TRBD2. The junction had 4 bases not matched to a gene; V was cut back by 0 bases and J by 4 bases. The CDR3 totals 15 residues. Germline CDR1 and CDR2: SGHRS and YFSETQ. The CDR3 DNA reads TGCGCCAGCAGCTTGGTGACTAGCGGGTCGTACGAGCAGTACTTC. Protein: CASSLVTSGSYEQYF. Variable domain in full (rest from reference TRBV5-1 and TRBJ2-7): KAGVTQTPRYLIKTRGQQVTLSCSPISGHRSVSWYQQTPGQGLQFLFEYFSETQRNKGNFPGRFSGRQFSNSRSEMNVSTLELGDSALYLCASSLVTSGSYEQYFGPGTRLTVT.

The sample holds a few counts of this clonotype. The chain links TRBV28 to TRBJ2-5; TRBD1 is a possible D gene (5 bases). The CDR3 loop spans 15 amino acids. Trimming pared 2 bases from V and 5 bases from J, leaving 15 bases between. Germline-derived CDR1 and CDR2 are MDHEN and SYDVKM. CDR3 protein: CASSLPTGTGETQYF. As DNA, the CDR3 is TGTGCCAGCAGTTTACCCACAGGCACAGGCGAGACCCAGTACTTC.

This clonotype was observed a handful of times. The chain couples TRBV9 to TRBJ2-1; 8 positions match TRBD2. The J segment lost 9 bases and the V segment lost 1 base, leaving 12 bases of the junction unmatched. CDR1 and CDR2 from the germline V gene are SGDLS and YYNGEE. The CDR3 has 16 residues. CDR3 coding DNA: TGTGCCAGCAGCGTAACCCCCGGGGGGGCCTTGGGTGAGCAGTTCTTC. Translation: CASSVTPGGALGEQFF.

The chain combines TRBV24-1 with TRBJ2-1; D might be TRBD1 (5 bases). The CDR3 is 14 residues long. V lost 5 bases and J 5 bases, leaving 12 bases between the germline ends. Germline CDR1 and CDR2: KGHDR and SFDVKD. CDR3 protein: CATSVSRANNEQFF. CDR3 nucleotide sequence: TGTGCCACCAGTGTTTCCAGGGCGAACAATGAGCAGTTCTTC.

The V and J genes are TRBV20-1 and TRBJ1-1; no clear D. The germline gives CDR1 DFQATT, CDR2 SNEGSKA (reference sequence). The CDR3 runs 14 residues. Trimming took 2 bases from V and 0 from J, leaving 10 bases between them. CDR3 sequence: CSARTTVMNTEAFF. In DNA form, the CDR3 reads TGCAGTGCTAGAACCACAGTCATGAACACTGAAGCTTTCTTT.

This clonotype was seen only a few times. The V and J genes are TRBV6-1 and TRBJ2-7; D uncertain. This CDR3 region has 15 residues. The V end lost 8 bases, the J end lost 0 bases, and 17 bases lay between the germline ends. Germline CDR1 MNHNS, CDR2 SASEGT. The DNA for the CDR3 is TGTGCCAGCGAAACGGTCACTCATCGCTCCTACGAGCAGTACTTC. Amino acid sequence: CASETVTHRSYEQYF.

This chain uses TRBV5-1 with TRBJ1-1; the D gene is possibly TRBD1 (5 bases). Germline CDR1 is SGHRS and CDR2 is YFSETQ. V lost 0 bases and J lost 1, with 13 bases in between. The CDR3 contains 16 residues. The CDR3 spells CASSLELGHANTEAFF. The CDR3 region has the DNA TGCGCCAGCAGCTTGGAATTAGGACACGCGAACACTGAAGCTTTCTTT. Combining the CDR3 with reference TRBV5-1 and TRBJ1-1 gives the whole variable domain KAGVTQTPRYLIKTRGQQVTLSCSPISGHRSVSWYQQTPGQGLQFLFEYFSETQRNKGNFPGRFSGRQFSNSRSEMNVSTLELGDSALYLCASSLELGHANTEAFFGQGTRLTVV.

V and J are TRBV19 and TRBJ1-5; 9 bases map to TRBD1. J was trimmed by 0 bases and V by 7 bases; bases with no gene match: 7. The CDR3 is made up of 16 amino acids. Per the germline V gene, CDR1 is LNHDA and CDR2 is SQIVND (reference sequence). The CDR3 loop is CASTSGQGNSNQPQHF. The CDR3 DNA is TGTGCCAGTACCTCCGGACAGGGGAATAGCAATCAGCCCCAGCATTTT.

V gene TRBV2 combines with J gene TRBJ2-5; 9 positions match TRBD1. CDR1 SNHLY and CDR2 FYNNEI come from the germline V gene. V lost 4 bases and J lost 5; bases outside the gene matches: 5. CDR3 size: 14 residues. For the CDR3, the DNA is TGTGCCAGCAGTGCTTACAGGGGGCACGAGACCCAGTACTTC. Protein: CASSAYRGHETQYF.